The clone carrying this TCR beta chain is large (0.1 to 1%). Its specificity is unknown. CDR3 size: 15 residues. The V gene's germline CDR1 is SEHNR and CDR2 FQNEAQ (reference sequence). V was pared by 5 bases and J by 6 bases, with 6 bases of the junction left unmatched. Template was genomic DNA; TCR beta CDR3 amplified in two multiplex PCR rounds. The first round of PCR was done with primers that matched each TRBV and TRBJ gene. TCRdb redid the calling of the multiplex PCR reads with MiXCR, one entry per CDR3 protein. The table includes approximately 14,000 distinct CDR3 sequences, around half detected once. The sample originates from a study of prognosis after radiotherapy for stage I lung cancer. The study's findings and limits: In patients receiving stereotactic body radiation therapy, unique TCR clone counts fell afterward, median roughly 10,000 versus 7,000.

The sequence derives from a donor of 50 years or more with non-small cell lung cancer. V is TRBV7-9 and J is TRBJ1-6; 8 bases fit TRBD1. The sequencing here drew on PBMCs, taken before or after stereotactic body radiation therapy (not recorded which). CDR3 coding DNA: TGTGCCAGCAGCGATTACAGGGGGTCTAATTCACCCCTCCACTTT. It codes for CASSDYRGSNSPLHF.